This record looks at one T cell receptor beta chain sequence and its context. Its antigen is unknown. These data are taken from a study of cytomegalovirus exposure and HLA in healthy donors. The study's findings and limits: Some highly shared sequence variants likely arose as a pipeline artifact.

Primers included in the PCR were 60 Vbeta and 13 Jbeta primers. How the authors handled the data: Tens of millions of unique TCR beta chains, 9 million to 14 million shared, were counted in a later analysis. Assay: immunoSEQ multiplex PCR; the TCRdb copy retains only in-frame clones and omits some. The DNA was the basis for D and trimming; V, J and clone size are from that table. The sample lists 100,000 to 150,000 clones; about 84% were seen once. Trimming took 0 bases from V and 8 from J, leaving 11 bases between them. Looked up from germline, CDR1 is SGDLS and CDR2 is YYNGEE. This CDR3 has 13 amino acids.

The TCR comes from a boy between 5 and 17 years old in good health and CMV-seronegative. The genes are TRBV9 and TRBJ2-5; D is perhaps TRBD1 (5 bases). Sequencing was done on a sample of PBMCs. The CDR3 bases are TGTGCCAGCAGCGTAGCCACCACAGGAACCCAGTACTTC. This translates into CASSVATTGTQYF.